Below, 10 T cell receptor beta chains from the same sample are listed, as sequenced in a study of CD8 T cells in ankylosing spondylitis. Via MiXCR, TCRdb re-called the 5' RACE reads, giving one row per CDR3 protein. The sample contains 130,000 to 150,000 distinct CDR3 sequences, more than 7% of which appear only once. Sequenced input: synovial fluid, either unsorted or a sorted T cell fraction (not recorded which). The receptor source for this set is a male donor with ankylosing spondylitis.

The rearrangement joins TRBV10-3 to TRBJ2-5; 11 nucleotides align to TRBD2. CDR1 and CDR2 (germline): ENHRY, SYGVKD. This CDR3 is 18 amino acids long. V was clipped by 0 bases and J by 4 bases; unmatched bases: 10. Here the CDR3 reads CAISESTLLAGGRETQYF. The CDR3 nucleotides are TGTGCCATCAGTGAGTCCACACTCCTAGCGGGAGGAAGAGAGACCCAGTACTTC.

Ten or more counts support this clonotype. V is TRBV7-3 and J is TRBJ2-5; TRBD1 matches 9 bases. Looked up from germline, CDR1 is SGHTA and CDR2 is FQGTGA. The CDR3 is 13 residues long. J was trimmed by 3 bases and V by 5 bases; bases with no gene match: 1. CDR3 nucleotide sequence: TGTGCCAGCAGCCGGGACAGGGAAGAGACCCAGTACTTC. Its translation: CASSRDREETQYF. Variable domain in full (rest from reference TRBV7-3 and TRBJ2-5): GAGVSQTPSNKVTEKGKYVELRCDPISGHTALYWYRQSLGQGPEFLIYFQGTGAADDSGLPNDRFFAVRPEGSVSTLKIQRTERGDSAVYLCASSRDREETQYFGPGTRLLVL.

This clonotype was detected a few times. The CDR3 protein is CASSLTALYGYTF. DNA for the CDR3: TGTGCCAGCAGTTTGACAGCGCTCTATGGCTACACCTTC. The chain has TRBV27 and TRBJ1-2; the D gene is possibly TRBD1 (5 bases). The CDR3 length is 13 residues. Germline CDR1 and CDR2: MNHEY and SMNVEV (reference sequence). Trimming removed 3 bases from V and 4 bases from J, with 9 bases in between.

To note about this clonotype: A clone one base away is much larger, so this may be a read error. The DNA of the CDR3 is TGTGCCAGCATCTATTACGGTTCTGGACAAGAGACCCAGTACTTC. Protein: CASIYYGSGQETQYF. This chain uses TRBV7-2 with TRBJ2-5, with D uncertain. Trimming left V 7 bases short and J 2 bases short, with 17 bases between. Germline V lookup: CDR1 SGHTA, CDR2 FQGNSA. This CDR3 contains 15 residues.

This clonotype was seen at least ten times. V is TRBV12-3 or TRBV12-4 and J is TRBJ1-4; no clear D. V gave up 6 bases and J gave up 1 base, with 6 bases separating them. The CDR3 contains 13 residues. CDR3 DNA: TGTGCCAGCAGCCGCGGAACTAATGAAAAACTGTTTTTT. Translation gives CASSRGTNEKLFF.

The table lists this clonotype with many counts. The rearrangement uses TRBV20-1 and TRBJ2-1, with a possible D match to TRBD2 (6 bases). The germline CDR1 and CDR2 sequences are DFQATT and SNEGSKA (reference sequence). CDR3 length equals 17 residues. The germline V and J ends were trimmed by 0 bases and 1 base, with 16 bases remaining between them. CDR3 coding DNA: TGCAGTGCTAGAGACGACAGAACTAGCCGGTCCTACAATGAGCAGTTCTTC. Amino acids: CSARDDRTSRSYNEQFF.

V usage is TRBV7-2 and J usage is TRBJ1-4; D possibly corresponds to TRBD1 (5 bases). CDR1 and CDR2 from the germline V gene are SGHTA and FQGNSA. V was shortened by 0 bases and J by 7 bases, with 9 bases between the two germline ends. The CDR3 is made up of 14 amino acids. For the CDR3, the DNA is TGTGCCAGCAGCTTAGCAGGGAGGGGTGAAAAACTGTTTTTT. This sequence encodes CASSLAGRGEKLFF. The full variable domain, with the rest looked up from reference TRBV7-2 and TRBJ1-4, is GAGVSQSPSNKVTEKGKDVELRCDPISGHTALYWYRQSLGQGLEFLIYFQGNSAPDKSGLPSDRFSAERTGGSVSTLTIQRTQQEDSAVYLCASSLAGRGEKLFFGSGTQLSVL.

The chain couples TRBV4-2 to TRBJ2-3, with TRBD2 identical over 7 bases. Germline lookup yields CDR1 LGHNA and CDR2 YNFKEQ. This CDR3 is 16 amino acids long. V was clipped by 1 base and J by 1 base; unmatched bases: 5. This chain's CDR3 is CASSQGVAGGTDTQYF. CDR3 sequence (DNA): TGTGCCAGCAGCCAAGGGGTAGCGGGTGGCACAGATACGCAGTATTTT.

This clonotype occurred many times. This sequence joins TRBV20-1 and TRBJ1-4; D is ambiguous. CDR3 size: 13 residues. CDR1 and CDR2 (germline): DFQATT, SNEGSKA (reference sequence). Trimming removed 5 bases from V and 8 bases from J, with 15 bases in between. The CDR3 is CSAPTVGVEKLFF. CDR3 nucleotide sequence: TGCAGTGCTCCCACAGTGGGAGTAGAAAAACTGTTTTTT.

The gene calls are TRBV11-2 and TRBJ2-5, with D tentatively TRBD2 (7 bases). Trimming pared 5 bases from V and 5 bases from J, leaving 18 bases between. The CDR3 is made up of 15 amino acids. Germline-derived CDR1 and CDR2 are SGHAT and FQNNGV. This CDR3 reads CASSPRPGGEETQYF. The CDR3 DNA is TGTGCCAGCAGCCCGAGACCGGGGGGCGAGGAGACCCAGTACTTC. The variable domain in full, with the rest retrieved from reference TRBV11-2 and TRBJ2-5, is EAGVAQSPRYKIIEKRQSVAFWCNPISGHATLYWYQQILGQGPKLLIQFQNNGVVDDSQLPKDRFSAERLKGVDSTLKIQPAKLEDSAVYLCASSPRPGGEETQYFGPGTRLLVL.